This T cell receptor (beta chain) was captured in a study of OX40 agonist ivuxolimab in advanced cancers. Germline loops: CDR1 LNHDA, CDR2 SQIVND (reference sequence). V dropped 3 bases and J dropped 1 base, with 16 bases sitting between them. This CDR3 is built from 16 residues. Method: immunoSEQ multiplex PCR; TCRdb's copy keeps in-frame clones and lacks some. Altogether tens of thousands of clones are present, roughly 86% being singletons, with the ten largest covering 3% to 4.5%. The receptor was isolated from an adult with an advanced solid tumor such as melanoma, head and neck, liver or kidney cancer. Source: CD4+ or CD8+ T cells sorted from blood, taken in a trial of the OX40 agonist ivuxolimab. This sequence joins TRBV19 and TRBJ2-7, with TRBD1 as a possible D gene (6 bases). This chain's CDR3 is CASSIYGGTKSYEQYF. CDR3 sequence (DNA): TGTGCCAGTAGTATTTATGGGGGCACGAAGTCCTACGAGCAGTACTTC.